This entry describes one TCR beta chain. The data stem from a study of blood T cell repertoires in COVID-19. Study background: COVID-19 samples, acute and convalescent, were from the United States, Italy and Spain.

Produced via immunoSEQ multiplex PCR; TCRdb's table is partial and in-frame only. Here the sample spans approximately 300,000 clones, more than 90% being singletons. Individuals aged about 18 to 100 years were recruited from approximately 24 US areas. This sequence was found in a woman in her twenties or thirties who had recovered from COVID-19. The specimen sequenced was PBMCs or T cells enriched from blood (not recorded which).

The DNA of the CDR3 is TGTGCCAGCAGCTCCACGGGATCGGCGACTGGCTACACCTTC. Translating it yields CASSSTGSATGYTF. This chain links TRBV7-6 with TRBJ1-2, with D uncertain. The ends were cut back, 4 bases at V and 7 bases at J, with 16 bases in the middle. The CDR3 covers 14 residues. Germline CDR1 is SGHVS and CDR2 is FNYEAQ.